Sequencing of this T cell receptor (beta chain) was carried out in a study of CD8 T cells in Susac syndrome. Study results and caveats: An acknowledgment was made by the study that its TCR sequencing and HLA analysis involved relatively few individuals.

In the case of this clonotype: The antigen is undetermined.

The CD8+ and CD4+ T cells were negatively isolated, with the TEMRA cells enriched by FACS. Germline-derived CDR1 and CDR2 are SGHTA and FQGNSA. The V and J ends lost 1 base and 5 bases respectively, with 13 bases between them. There are 15 residues in the CDR3. Random hexamers were used to reverse transcribe an amount of 0.5 to 1 ug RNA. TCRdb independently ran MiXCR on the immunoSEQ multiplex PCR reads; one entry per CDR3 protein. Among over 130,000 distinct CDR3 sequences listed, 85% to 95% were seen once. This receptor was obtained from a human donor with multiple sclerosis. Input material: CD4+ T cells from PBMCs. The V and J genes are TRBV7-2 and TRBJ2-3; possibly TRBD2 for D (6 bases). CDR3 sequence: CASSLGMGGVDTQYF. DNA for the CDR3: TGTGCCAGCAGCTTAGGGATGGGCGGGGTAGATACGCAGTATTTT.